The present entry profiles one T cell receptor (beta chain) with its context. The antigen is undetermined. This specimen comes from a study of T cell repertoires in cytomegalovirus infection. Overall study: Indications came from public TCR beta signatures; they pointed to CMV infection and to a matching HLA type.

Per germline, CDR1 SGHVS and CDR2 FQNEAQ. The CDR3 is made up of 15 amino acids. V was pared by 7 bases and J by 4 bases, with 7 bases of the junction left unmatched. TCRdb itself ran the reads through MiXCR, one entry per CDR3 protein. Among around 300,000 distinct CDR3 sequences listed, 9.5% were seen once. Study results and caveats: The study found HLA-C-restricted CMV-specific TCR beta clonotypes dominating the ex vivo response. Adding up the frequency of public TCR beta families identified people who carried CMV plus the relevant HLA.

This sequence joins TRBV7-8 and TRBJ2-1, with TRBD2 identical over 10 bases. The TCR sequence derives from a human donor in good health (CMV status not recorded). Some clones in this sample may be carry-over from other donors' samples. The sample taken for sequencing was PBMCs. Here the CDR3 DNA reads TGTGCCAGCAACAGAGGACTAGCGGAGTACAATGAGCAGTTCTTC. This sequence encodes CASNRGLAEYNEQFF. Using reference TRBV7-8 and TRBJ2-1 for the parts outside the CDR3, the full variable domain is GAGVSQSPRYKVAKRGQDVALRCDPISGHVSLFWYQQALGQGPEFLTYFQNEAQLDKSGLPSDRFFAERPEGSVSTLKIQRTQQEDSAVYLCASNRGLAEYNEQFFGPGTRLTVL.